The clone carrying this TCR beta chain was recorded at least ten times. Antigen specificity is unknown. This sample is drawn from a study of T cells in Graves' hyperthyroidism and ophthalmopathy. Points from the study as a whole: Ophthalmopathy stood apart from stable hyperthyroidism in a 13 V-J model. With a median lead of about six months before onset, the model predicted ophthalmopathy.

In patients aged 18 to 65, hyperthyroidism was newly diagnosed, with duration under 2 months. RNA transcripts provided the source from which TCR beta CDR3 regions were amplified. The primer set for the first-round RT-PCR of the TCR CDR3 was HTBI. TCRdb reprocessed the multiplex PCR reads via MiXCR and lists one record per CDR3 protein. The sample holds under 550,000 distinct CDR3 sequences, roughly 13% seen once. Per germline, CDR1 SGHAT and CDR2 FQNNGV. The CDR3 extends over 20 amino acids. The V end lost 2 bases, the J end lost 3 bases, and 26 bases lay between the germline ends. V and J are TRBV11-2 and TRBJ1-5; D is undetermined. The sample consisted of blood. This sequence was found in a young woman with Graves' hyperthyroidism. In nucleotides, the CDR3 is TGTGCCAGCAGCTTAAGAGTCCCCCTTGACCCCTTTTGGTACAATCAGCCCCAGCATTTT. Its protein is CASSLRVPLDPFWYNQPQHF.